This T cell receptor (beta chain) was found in a study of long-term antiretroviral therapy in people with HIV. Details on this clone: What it recognizes is unknown.

Findings of the study overall: Controls showed broader CDR3 length ranges than did the HIV repertoires.

The immunoSEQ assay was v3.0, run at survey level. The repertoire was sequenced with immunoSEQ multiplex PCR; TCRdb's copy has only in-frame clones and lacks some. Of 25,000 to 30,000 clones in the sample, about 88% were seen once. The CDR3 has 15 residues. Trimming took 2 bases from V and 0 from J, leaving 8 bases between them. Germline lookup yields CDR1 SGHTA and CDR2 FQGTGA. The sequence derives from a man aged 35 to 55 with HIV. This sequence joins TRBV7-3 and TRBJ2-1; a weak D match, TRBD2 (6 bases). The specimen comprised unsorted PBMCs, sampled just over 2.6 years after starting antiretroviral therapy. DNA for the CDR3: TGTGCCAGCAGCTTAGGGACTTACTCCTACAATGAGCAGTTCTTC. Encoded protein: CASSLGTYSYNEQFF.